This TCR beta chain was recovered during a study of a mutant IDH1 vaccine in newly diagnosed glioma. Study-wide context: Vaccination was launched 4-6 weeks after radiotherapy alone, or with temozolomide cycles.

Worth noting for this clone: Its antigen remains unknown.

General observations from the study: Seemingly, pseudoprogression had no relation to changes in the top peripheral T cell clonotypes.

Time point in this sample: week 23, last vaccination. Vaccinated patients received 300 ug of mutant IDH1 20-mer peptide per dose, with topical imiquimod. Measured with immunoSEQ multiplex PCR; TCRdb has only the in-frame clones, and not every one. The table lists approximately 45,000 clones, approximately 90% of them singletons. Germline values: CDR1 KGHSH, CDR2 LQKENI. V was shortened by 5 bases and J by 3 bases, with 11 bases between the two germline ends. This CDR3 has 13 residues. This chain links TRBV18 with TRBJ2-7, with a possible D match to TRBD1 (6 bases). Sequencing used PBMCs, obtained from a glioma patient whose treatment included an IDH1 peptide vaccine. The source of this sequence is a man over 45 with glioma. The CDR3 region is CASSGAGVYEQYF. CDR3 coding DNA: TGTGCCAGCTCAGGAGCAGGGGTCTACGAGCAGTACTTC.